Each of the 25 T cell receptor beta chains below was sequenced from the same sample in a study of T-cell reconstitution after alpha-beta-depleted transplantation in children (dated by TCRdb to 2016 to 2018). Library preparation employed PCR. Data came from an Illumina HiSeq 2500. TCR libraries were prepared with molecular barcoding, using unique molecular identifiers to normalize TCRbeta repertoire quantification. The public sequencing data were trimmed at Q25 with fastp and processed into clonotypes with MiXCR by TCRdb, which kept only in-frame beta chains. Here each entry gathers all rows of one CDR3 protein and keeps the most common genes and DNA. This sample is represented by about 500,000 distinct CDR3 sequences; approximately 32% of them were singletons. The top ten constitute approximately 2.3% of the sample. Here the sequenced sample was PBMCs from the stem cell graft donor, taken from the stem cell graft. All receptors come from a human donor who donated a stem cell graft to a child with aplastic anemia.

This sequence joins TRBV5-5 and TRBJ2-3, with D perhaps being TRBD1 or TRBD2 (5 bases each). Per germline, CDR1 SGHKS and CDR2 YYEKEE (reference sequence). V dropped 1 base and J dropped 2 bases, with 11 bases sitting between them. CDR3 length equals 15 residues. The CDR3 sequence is CASSLRGRPTDTQYF. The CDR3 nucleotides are TGTGCCAGCAGCTTGCGGGGCCGCCCCACAGATACGCAGTATTTT.

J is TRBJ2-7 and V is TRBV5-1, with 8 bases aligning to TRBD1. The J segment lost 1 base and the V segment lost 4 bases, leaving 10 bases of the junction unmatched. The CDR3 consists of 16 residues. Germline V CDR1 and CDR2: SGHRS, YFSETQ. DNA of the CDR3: TGCGCCAGCAGCCCAGGCAGGGACAGGATGTCCTACGAGCAGTACTTC. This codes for CASSPGRDRMSYEQYF.

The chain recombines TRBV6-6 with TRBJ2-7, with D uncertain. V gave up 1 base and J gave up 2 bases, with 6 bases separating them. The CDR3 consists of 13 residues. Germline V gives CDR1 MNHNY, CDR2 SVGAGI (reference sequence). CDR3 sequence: CASSYLKTYEQYF. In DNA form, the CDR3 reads TGTGCCAGCAGTTACTTGAAGACCTACGAGCAGTACTTC.

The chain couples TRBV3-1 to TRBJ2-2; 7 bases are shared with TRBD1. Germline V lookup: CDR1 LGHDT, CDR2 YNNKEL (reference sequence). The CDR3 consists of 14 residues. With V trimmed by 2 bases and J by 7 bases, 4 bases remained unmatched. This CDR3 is CASSQKGDSGELFF. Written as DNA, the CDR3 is TGTGCCAGCAGCCAAAAAGGGGACAGCGGGGAGCTGTTTTTT.

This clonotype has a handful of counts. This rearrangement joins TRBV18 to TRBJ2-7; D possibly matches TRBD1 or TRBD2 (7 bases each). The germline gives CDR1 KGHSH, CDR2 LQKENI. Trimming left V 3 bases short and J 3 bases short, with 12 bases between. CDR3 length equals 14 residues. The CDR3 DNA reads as TGTGCCAGCTCACCTGGCAGGGGGGGCTACGAGCAGTACTTC. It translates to CASSPGRGGYEQYF.

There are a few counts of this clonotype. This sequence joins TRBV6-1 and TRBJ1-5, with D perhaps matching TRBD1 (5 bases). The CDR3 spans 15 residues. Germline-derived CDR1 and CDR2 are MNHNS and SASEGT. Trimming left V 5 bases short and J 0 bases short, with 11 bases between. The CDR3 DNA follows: TGTGCCAGCAGTCCAGACAGTGGTAGCAATCAGCCCCAGCATTTT. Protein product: CASSPDSGSNQPQHF.

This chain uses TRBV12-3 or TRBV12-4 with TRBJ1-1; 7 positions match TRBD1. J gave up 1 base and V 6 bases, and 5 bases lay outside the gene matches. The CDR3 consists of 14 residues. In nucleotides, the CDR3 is TGTGCCAGCAGGCGGCCAGGGGGGAACACTGAAGCTTTCTTT. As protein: CASRRPGGNTEAFF.

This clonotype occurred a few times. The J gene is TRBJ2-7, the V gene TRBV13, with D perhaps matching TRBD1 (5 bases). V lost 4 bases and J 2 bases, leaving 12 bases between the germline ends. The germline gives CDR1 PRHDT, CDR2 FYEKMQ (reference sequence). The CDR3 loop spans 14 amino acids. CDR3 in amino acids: CASSSDRPTYEQYF. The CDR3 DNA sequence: TGTGCCAGCAGCTCCGACAGACCCACCTACGAGCAGTACTTC.

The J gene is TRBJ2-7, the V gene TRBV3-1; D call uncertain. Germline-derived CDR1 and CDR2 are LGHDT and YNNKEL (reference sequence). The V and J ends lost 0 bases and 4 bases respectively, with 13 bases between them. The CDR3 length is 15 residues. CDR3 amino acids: CASSQDWRHQYEQYF. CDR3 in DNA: TGTGCCAGCAGCCAAGATTGGAGACACCAATACGAGCAGTACTTC.

CDR3 region: CASSPPAGALVDTQYF. The DNA of the CDR3 is TGTGCCAGCTCACCACCGGCAGGGGCCTTGGTCGATACGCAGTATTTT. J is TRBJ2-3 and V is TRBV18, with a weak D call TRBD1 (6 bases). This CDR3 region has 16 residues. V was cut by 0 bases and J by 6 bases, with 16 bases left in between. From germline, CDR1 is KGHSH and CDR2 LQKENI.

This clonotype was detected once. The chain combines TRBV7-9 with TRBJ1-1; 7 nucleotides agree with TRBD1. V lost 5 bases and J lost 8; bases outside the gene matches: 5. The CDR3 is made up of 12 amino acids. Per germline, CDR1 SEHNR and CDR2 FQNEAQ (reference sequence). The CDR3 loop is CASSRRGLEAFF. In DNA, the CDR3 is TGTGCCAGCAGCCGGAGGGGGCTGGAAGCTTTCTTT.

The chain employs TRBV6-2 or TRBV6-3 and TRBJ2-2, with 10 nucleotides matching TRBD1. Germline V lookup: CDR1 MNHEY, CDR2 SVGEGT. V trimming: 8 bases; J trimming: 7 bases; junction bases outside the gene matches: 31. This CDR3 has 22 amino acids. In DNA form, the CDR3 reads TGTGCCAGCGTATCTCCACGGGGGGACAGGGGCGCTCCTGCCGGTCTCAACGGGGAGCTGTTTTTT. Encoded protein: CASVSPRGDRGAPAGLNGELFF.

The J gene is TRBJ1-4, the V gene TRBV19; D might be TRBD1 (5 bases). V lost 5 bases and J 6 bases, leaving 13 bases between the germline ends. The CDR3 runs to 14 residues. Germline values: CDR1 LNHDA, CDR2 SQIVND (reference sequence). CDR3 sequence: CASSVEGRYEKLFF. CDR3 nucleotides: TGTGCCAGTAGTGTCGAGGGGAGGTATGAAAAACTGTTTTTT.

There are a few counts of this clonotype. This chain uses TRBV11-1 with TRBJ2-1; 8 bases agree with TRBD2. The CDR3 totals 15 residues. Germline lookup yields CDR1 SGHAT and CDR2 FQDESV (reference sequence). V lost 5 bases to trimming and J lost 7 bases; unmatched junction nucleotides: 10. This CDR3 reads CASSRRSGSVNEQFF. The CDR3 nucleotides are TGTGCCAGCAGCCGCCGAAGCGGGAGTGTGAATGAGCAGTTCTTC.

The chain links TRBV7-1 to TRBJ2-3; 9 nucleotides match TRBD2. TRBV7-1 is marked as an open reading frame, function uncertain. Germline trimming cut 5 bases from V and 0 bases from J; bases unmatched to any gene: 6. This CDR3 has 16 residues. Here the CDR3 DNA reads TGTGCCAGCAGCACAGGGACTAGCCGTAGCACAGATACGCAGTATTTT. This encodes CASSTGTSRSTDTQYF.

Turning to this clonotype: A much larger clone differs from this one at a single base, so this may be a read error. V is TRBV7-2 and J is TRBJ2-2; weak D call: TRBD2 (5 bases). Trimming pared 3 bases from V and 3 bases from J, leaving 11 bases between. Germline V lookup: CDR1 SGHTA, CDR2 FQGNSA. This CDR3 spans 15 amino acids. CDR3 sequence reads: CASSFSVTDTGELFF. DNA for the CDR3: TGTGCCAGCAGCTTTAGCGTGACGGACACCGGGGAGCTGTTTTTT. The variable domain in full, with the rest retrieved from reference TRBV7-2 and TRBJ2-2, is GAGVSQSPSNKVTEKGKDVELRCDPISGHTALYWYRQSLGQGLEFLIYFQGNSAPDKSGLPSDRFSAERTGGSVSTLTIQRTQQEDSAVYLCASSFSVTDTGELFFGEGSRLTVL.

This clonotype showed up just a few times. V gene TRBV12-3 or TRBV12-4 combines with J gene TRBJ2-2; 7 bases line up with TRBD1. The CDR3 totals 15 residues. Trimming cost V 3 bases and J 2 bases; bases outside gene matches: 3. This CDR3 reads CASSFRTGNTGELFF. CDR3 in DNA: TGTGCCAGCAGTTTCCGGACAGGAAACACCGGGGAGCTGTTTTTT.

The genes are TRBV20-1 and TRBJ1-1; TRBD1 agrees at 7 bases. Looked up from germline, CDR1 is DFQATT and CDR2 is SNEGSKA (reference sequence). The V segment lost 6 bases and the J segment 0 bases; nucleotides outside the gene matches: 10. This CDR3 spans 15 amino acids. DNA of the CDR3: TGCAGTGCCAGTCCCGGGACAGTCATGAACACTGAAGCTTTCTTT. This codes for CSASPGTVMNTEAFF.

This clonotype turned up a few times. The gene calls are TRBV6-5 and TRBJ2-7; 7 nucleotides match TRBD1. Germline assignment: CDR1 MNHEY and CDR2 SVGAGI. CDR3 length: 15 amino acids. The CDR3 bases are TGTGCCACCAGTTACACAGGGGATAGCTCCTACGAGCAGTACGTC. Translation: CATSYTGDSSYEQYV.

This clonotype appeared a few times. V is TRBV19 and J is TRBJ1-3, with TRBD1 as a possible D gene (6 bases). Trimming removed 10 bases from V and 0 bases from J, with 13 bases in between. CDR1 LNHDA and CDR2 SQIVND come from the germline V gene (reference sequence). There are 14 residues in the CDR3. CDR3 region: CATMRDNSGNTIYF. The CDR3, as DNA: TGTGCCACCATGAGGGACAACTCTGGAAACACCATATATTTT.

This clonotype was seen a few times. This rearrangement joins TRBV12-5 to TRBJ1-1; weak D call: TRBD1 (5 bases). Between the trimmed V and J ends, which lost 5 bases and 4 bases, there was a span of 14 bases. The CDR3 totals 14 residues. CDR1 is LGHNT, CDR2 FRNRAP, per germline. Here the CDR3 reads CASGRSGSVTEAFF. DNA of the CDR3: TGTGCTAGTGGTCGGTCAGGGTCTGTCACTGAAGCTTTCTTT.

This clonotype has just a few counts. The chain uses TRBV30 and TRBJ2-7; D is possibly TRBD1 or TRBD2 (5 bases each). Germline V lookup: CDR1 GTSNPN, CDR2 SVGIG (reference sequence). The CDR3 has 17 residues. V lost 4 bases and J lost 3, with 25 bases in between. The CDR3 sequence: CAWKGRQGEGRGYEQYF. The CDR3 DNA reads TGTGCCTGGAAAGGGCGGCAGGGTGAGGGCCGGGGCTACGAGCAGTACTTC.

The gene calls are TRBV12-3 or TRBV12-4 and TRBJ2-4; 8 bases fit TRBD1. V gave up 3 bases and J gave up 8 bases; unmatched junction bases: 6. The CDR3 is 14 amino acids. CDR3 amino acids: CASSLDRARDIQYF. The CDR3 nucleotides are TGTGCCAGCAGTTTGGACAGGGCGAGGGACATTCAGTACTTC.

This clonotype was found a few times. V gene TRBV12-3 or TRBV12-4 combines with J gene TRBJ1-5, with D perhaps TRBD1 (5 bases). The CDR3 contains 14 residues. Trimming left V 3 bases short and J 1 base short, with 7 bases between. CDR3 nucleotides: TGTGCCAGCAGTTTCAGGGACAGCAATCAGCCCCAGCATTTT. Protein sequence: CASSFRDSNQPQHF.

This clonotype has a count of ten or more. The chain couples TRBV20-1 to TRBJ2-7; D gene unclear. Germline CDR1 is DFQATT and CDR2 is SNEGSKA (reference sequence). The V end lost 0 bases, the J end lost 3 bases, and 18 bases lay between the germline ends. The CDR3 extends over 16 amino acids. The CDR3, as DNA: TGCAGTGCTAGAGATCCCACTGGCGTCCCGAACTACGAGCAGTACTTC. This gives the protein CSARDPTGVPNYEQYF.